The 10 T cell receptor beta chains below were found in one sample sequenced in a study of beta chain features in type 1 diabetes. General study results and limits: Shorter TCRB CDR3s, moderately but significantly so, were found in Type 1 diabetes patients in all four CD4+ subsets.

Their antigens are not known. The isolated RNA, all of it, was reverse transcribed, so expressed TCRB transcripts were what got sequenced. Data came from immunoSEQ multiplex PCR; TCRdb stores just in-frame clones and leaves some out. This table has about 180,000 clones, under 9.5% appearing once. Material: central memory CD4+ T cells from blood. Source of these receptors: a man younger than 35 with type 1 diabetes.

This clone was seen more than once but under ten times. The gene calls are TRBV30 and TRBJ1-2, with 9 bases lining up with TRBD1. The CDR3 totals 13 residues. Germline CDR1 GTSNPN, CDR2 SVGIG (reference sequence). The CDR3 bases are TGTGCTTCCTCACAGGGGGCCTACTATGGCTACACCTTC. Translating gives CASSQGAYYGYTF.

This clone has a handful of counts. The chain recombines TRBV7-2 with TRBJ1-3; D call uncertain. With 5 bases removed from V and 7 bases from J, the gap between germline ends came to 18 bases. This CDR3 has 15 residues. Germline values: CDR1 SGHTA, CDR2 FQGNSA. The CDR3 loop reads CASSVAAAVANTIYF. The CDR3 DNA follows: TGTGCCAGCAGCGTCGCAGCGGCGGTTGCGAACACCATATATTTT.

This clone showed up just a few times. V gene TRBV6-5 combines with J gene TRBJ2-5; TRBD2 matches 13 bases. The V segment lost 6 bases and the J segment 5 bases; nucleotides outside the gene matches: 6. The germline V gene encodes CDR1 MNHEY and CDR2 SVGAGI. The CDR3 contains 15 residues. CDR3 nucleotides: TGTGCCAGCAGACCTGGACTAGCGGGAGTCGAGACCCAGTACTTC. Protein product: CASRPGLAGVETQYF.

CDR3 in amino acids: CASSPGTVEKQYF. CDR3 sequence (DNA): TGTGCCAGCAGCCCCGGGACAGTAGAAAAGCAGTACTTC. The rearrangement uses TRBV5-6 and TRBJ2-7; TRBD1 matches at 7 bases. With V trimmed by 4 bases and J by 8 bases, 9 bases remained unmatched. The CDR3 runs 13 residues. The V gene's germline CDR1 is SGHDT and CDR2 YYEEEE.

The chain is built from TRBV28 and TRBJ1-2, with unresolved D. Trimming removed 8 bases from V and 4 bases from J, with 14 bases in between. Germline V gene sequence: CDR1 MDHEN, CDR2 SYDVKM. The CDR3 consists of 13 residues. In DNA, the CDR3 is TGTGCCAGCTCGCAATATGTGGCCTATGGCTACACCTTC. It encodes CASSQYVAYGYTF.

This clone was counted many times. The rearrangement uses TRBV5-4 and TRBJ2-4; 7 nucleotides match TRBD1. The CDR3 loop spans 13 amino acids. Trimming removed 7 bases from V and 5 bases from J; junction bases left unmatched: 6. The germline CDR1 and CDR2 sequences are SGHNT and YYREEE (reference sequence). CDR3 in DNA: TGTGCCAGCGGCGAGGGGGCCCAAAACATTCAGTACTTC. This gives the protein CASGEGAQNIQYF.

Of note for this clone: Other DNA sequences within the sample encode an identical CDR3. The J gene is TRBJ2-2, the V gene TRBV7-2; D ambiguous. Deletions cut 6 bases from V and 3 bases from J, with 5 bases between. The CDR3 totals 12 residues. CDR1 and CDR2 (germline): SGHTA, FQGNSA. The CDR3 protein is CASSPDTGELFF. CDR3 in DNA: TGTGCCAGCAGTCCTGACACCGGGGAGCTGTTTTTT.

The V gene is TRBV7-6, the J gene TRBJ1-4; 10 bases fit TRBD1. The V gene's germline CDR1 is SGHVS and CDR2 FNYEAQ. The CDR3 runs to 15 residues. V lost 5 bases and J lost 7; bases outside the gene matches: 7. The DNA of the CDR3 is TGTGCCAGCAGCATCCCGGGACAGGGGATTGAAAAACTGTTTTTT. This encodes CASSIPGQGIEKLFF.

This chain links TRBV21-1 with TRBJ1-3; the tabulated D call, TRBD1, remains unverified against the DNA. TRBV21-1 is tagged as a pseudogene. This CDR3 has 15 amino acids. The CDR3 sequence: CASSKVAFSGNTIYF. For the CDR3, the DNA is TGTGCCAGCAGCAAAGTGGCATTCTCTGGAAACACCATATATTTT.

The chain recombines TRBV5-1 with TRBJ2-3, with 7 bases matching TRBD2. This CDR3 spans 16 amino acids. Germline lookup yields CDR1 SGHRS and CDR2 YFSETQ. V lost 0 bases and J lost 0; bases outside the gene matches: 4. CDR3 sequence (DNA): TGCGCCAGCAGCTTGGGCGGGAGCCAAAGCACAGATACGCAGTATTTT. This sequence encodes CASSLGGSQSTDTQYF.